The entry below describes one TCR beta chain. The data derive from a study of blood T cell repertoires in COVID-19. Study as a whole: The study drew acute and convalescent COVID-19 samples from the United States, Italy and Spain. Sample material is recorded as cDNA or gDNA derived from T cells, B-cell-depleted T cells, or PBMCs.

The assay was immunoSEQ multiplex PCR, and TCRdb's table has in-frame clones only and misses some. The sample records around 80,000 clones, over 75% being singletons. The TCR was taken from an elderly man with acute or convalescent COVID-19. The sample comprised peripheral blood.

This chain's CDR3 is CASSLLADNSPLHF. In DNA form, the CDR3 reads TGTGCCAGCAGCTTGCTAGCAGATAATTCACCCCTCCACTTT. The J gene is TRBJ1-6, the V gene TRBV5-4; D ambiguous. CDR3 length equals 14 residues. V was clipped by 1 base and J by 5 bases, with 7 bases between them. Germline V CDR1 and CDR2: SGHNT, YYREEE (reference sequence).